What follows are 17 T cell receptor beta chains derived from one specimen sequenced in a study of cytomegalovirus exposure and HLA in healthy donors. In the PCR, 60 Vbeta and 13 Jbeta primers were used. Using immunoSEQ multiplex PCR, the repertoire was profiled, and TCRdb retains in-frame clones only, with some absent. Of about 140,000 clones listed, roughly 73% were seen once; the top ten hold approximately 10%. Specimen: PBMCs. These receptors originate from a young man in good health and CMV-seropositive.

The chain combines TRBV7-9 with TRBJ2-2; D perhaps matches TRBD2 (5 bases). CDR3 size: 16 residues. From germline, CDR1 is SEHNR and CDR2 FQNEAQ (reference sequence). V lost 7 bases and J 5 bases, leaving 20 bases between the germline ends. CDR3 region: CASTLQASLPTGELFF. The CDR3 DNA follows: TGTGCCAGCACCCTTCAGGCTAGCTTACCAACCGGGGAGCTGTTTTTT. The variable domain in full, completed from reference TRBV7-9 and TRBJ2-2, reads DTGVSQNPRHKITKRGQNVTFRCDPISEHNRLYWYRQTLGQGPEFLTYFQNEAQLEKSRLLSDRFSAERPKGSFSTLEIQRTEQGDSAMYLCASTLQASLPTGELFFGEGSRLTVL.

V is TRBV19 and J is TRBJ2-7; 14 bases align to TRBD2. V trimming: 5 bases; J trimming: 5 bases; junction bases outside the gene matches: 11. This CDR3 spans 17 amino acids. The germline V gene has CDR1 LNHDA and CDR2 SQIVND (reference sequence). The CDR3 spells CASSSRLAGGPVNEQYF. The CDR3 DNA reads TGTGCCAGTAGTTCCCGACTAGCGGGAGGGCCTGTGAACGAGCAGTACTTC. Together with reference TRBV19 and TRBJ2-7, the CDR3 gives the full variable domain: DGGITQSPKYLFRKEGQNVTLSCEQNLNHDAMYWYRQDPGQGLRLIYYSQIVNDFQKGDIAEGYSVSREKKESFPLTVTSAQKNPTAFYLCASSSRLAGGPVNEQYFGPGTRLTVT.

Concerning this clone: The same CDR3 can be traced to other DNA sequences in this sample. The chain recombines TRBV7-8 with TRBJ2-3; TRBD2 might be the D (5 bases). CDR3 length: 15 residues. Per the germline V gene, CDR1 is SGHVS and CDR2 is FQNEAQ. V lost 1 base, J lost 3 bases, and 11 bases lay in between. DNA for the CDR3: TGTGCCAGCAGCTTAGACCTAACGGGAACAGATACGCAGTATTTT. This gives the protein CASSLDLTGTDTQYF.

This clone has more than one count but fewer than ten. CDR3 sequence reads: CASSPILGDRGTVVTEAFF. The DNA of the CDR3 is TGTGCCAGCAGCCCAATCCTAGGGGACAGGGGGACTGTTGTCACTGAAGCTTTCTTT. This chain connects TRBV7-8 to TRBJ1-1; TRBD1 agrees at 11 bases. The CDR3 is 19 amino acids. The V gene end was trimmed by 5 bases and the J gene end by 4 bases; junction bases not matched to a gene: 18. Germline CDR1 SGHVS, CDR2 FQNEAQ.

The DNA of the CDR3 is TGTGCCAGTAGTATAAAAGGGGGGGTATTCAATGAGCAGTTCTTC. It encodes CASSIKGGVFNEQFF. The chain is built from TRBV19 and TRBJ2-1; perhaps TRBD2 as D (7 bases). The CDR3 runs 15 residues. Trimming took 2 bases from V and 6 from J, leaving 14 bases between them. CDR1 and CDR2 (germline): LNHDA, SQIVND (reference sequence).

The chain combines TRBV28 with TRBJ1-2, with a tentative D call TRBD1 (5 bases). V lost 2 bases and J lost 4, with 14 bases in between. Germline CDR1 MDHEN, CDR2 SYDVKM. This CDR3 contains 15 residues. In nucleotides, the CDR3 is TGTGCCAGCAGTTTAATGCCAGGGCGAAGCTATGGCTACACCTTC. This encodes CASSLMPGRSYGYTF.

The chain joins TRBV18 to TRBJ2-7; D might be TRBD2 (6 bases). Deletions cut 3 bases from V and 5 bases from J, with 11 bases between. The germline CDR1 and CDR2 sequences are KGHSH and LQKENI. This CDR3 has 13 amino acids. For the CDR3, the DNA is TGTGCCAGCTCACCCGGAGCGGGTGACGAGCAGTACTTC. This sequence encodes CASSPGAGDEQYF.

This clone was seen only a few times. The V and J genes are TRBV7-8 and TRBJ2-1; D is unresolved. Trimming pared 4 bases from V and 6 bases from J, leaving 7 bases between. Per the germline V gene, CDR1 is SGHVS and CDR2 is FQNEAQ. The CDR3 totals 12 residues. The CDR3 spells CASSSLSNEQFF. DNA for the CDR3: TGTGCCAGCAGCTCACTTAGCAATGAGCAGTTCTTC.

V and J are TRBV5-1 and TRBJ2-3; 11 positions match TRBD2. The germline gives CDR1 SGHRS, CDR2 YFSETQ. This CDR3 has 15 residues. V lost 4 bases to trimming and J lost 5 bases; unmatched junction nucleotides: 6. The CDR3 reads CASSPGTSGLDTQYF. As DNA, the CDR3 is TGCGCCAGCAGCCCCGGGACTAGCGGATTAGATACGCAGTATTTT.

This chain links TRBV7-2 with TRBJ2-1, with 10 bases fitting TRBD2. Germline loops: CDR1 SGHTA, CDR2 FQGNSA. The CDR3 consists of 15 residues. The V segment lost 2 bases and the J segment 8 bases; nucleotides outside the gene matches: 6. The CDR3 spells CASSLNASGSYEQFF. The CDR3 nucleotides are TGTGCCAGCAGCTTAAACGCTAGCGGGAGTTATGAGCAGTTCTTC.

Only one count was recorded for this clone. This chain links TRBV10-3 with TRBJ2-5, with 10 bases lining up with TRBD2. Germline loops: CDR1 ENHRY, CDR2 SYGVKD. There are 13 residues in the CDR3. Unmatched junction bases numbered 0, after V lost 6 bases and J lost 2 bases. CDR3 region: CAIRLAGQETQYF. Here the CDR3 DNA reads TGTGCCATCAGACTAGCGGGGCAAGAGACCCAGTACTTC.

This clone occurred a few times. The chain combines TRBV19 with TRBJ1-2; D ambiguous. Trimming shortened V by 3 bases and J by 7 bases, and 18 bases separated the two germline ends. The germline CDR1 and CDR2 sequences are LNHDA and SQIVND (reference sequence). This CDR3 has 15 amino acids. The CDR3 loop is CASSIGGHPEGGYTF. The CDR3 DNA is TGTGCCAGTAGTATTGGCGGGCACCCAGAGGGTGGCTACACCTTC.

The V and J genes are TRBV29-1 and TRBJ2-3, with TRBD1 as a possible D gene (6 bases). Germline V gene data show CDR1 as SQVTM and CDR2 as ANQGSEA. This CDR3 is 13 amino acids long. Trimming cost V 6 bases and J 0 bases, with 10 bases left between them. This CDR3 reads CSVDRPSTDTQYF. The CDR3 bases are TGCAGCGTGGACAGACCTAGCACAGATACGCAGTATTTT.

The chain is built from TRBV27 and TRBJ1-2; 8 positions agree with TRBD1. After removal of 3 bases from V and 6 bases from J, the junction contained 3 bases not matched to a gene. CDR3 length: 13 amino acids. Germline CDR1 and CDR2: MNHEY and SMNVEV (reference sequence). In DNA form, the CDR3 reads TGTGCCAGCAGTTTGACAGGGGTCCATGGCTACACCTTC. Translating gives CASSLTGVHGYTF.

This chain's CDR3 is CASSLVAESSYEQYF. CDR3 DNA sequence: TGTGCCAGCAGCCTTGTAGCGGAGTCCTCCTACGAGCAGTACTTC. V and J are TRBV4-2 and TRBJ2-7; D possibly corresponds to TRBD2 (6 bases). CDR1 and CDR2 (germline): LGHNA, YNFKEQ. The CDR3 contains 15 residues. Trimming removed 4 bases from V and 0 bases from J, with 13 bases in between.

V usage is TRBV28 and J usage is TRBJ1-4, with 9 bases that match TRBD1. Germline lookup yields CDR1 MDHEN and CDR2 SYDVKM. The CDR3 totals 18 residues. V gave up 3 bases and J gave up 2 bases; unmatched junction bases: 10. The CDR3 region has the DNA TGTGCCAGCAGTTTTCTTGGGACAGGGTCAGGGACTAATGAAAAACTGTTTTTT. Amino acids: CASSFLGTGSGTNEKLFF.

The chain is built from TRBV4-2 and TRBJ2-3; D ambiguous. Per germline, CDR1 LGHNA and CDR2 YNFKEQ. The germline V and J ends were trimmed by 0 bases and 0 bases, with 13 bases remaining between them. This CDR3 region has 17 residues. CDR3 bases: TGTGCCAGCAGCCAAGATCCCCGGTACCCTAGCACAGATACGCAGTATTTT. Translating it yields CASSQDPRYPSTDTQYF.